This T cell receptor beta chain appears in the sequencing data of a study of CD8 T cells in ankylosing spondylitis (dated by TCRdb to 2015 to 2018). Background for the entire study: To find TCR variants linked to disease, the study profiled T cell receptor beta repertoires in ankylosing spondylitis patients and healthy donors. Peripheral blood samples were taken, and synovial fluid was additionally collected from ankylosing spondylitis patients. The whole study cohort included about a hundred healthy donors and 25 ankylosing spondylitis patients.

What the work shows at the level of the full study, not this receptor alone: Blood from ankylosing spondylitis patients appeared to be characterized by a TCR beta motif made up of under ten highly homologous amino acid variants. Some motif variants had previously been reported in the synovial fluid and blood of reactive arthritis patients, which suggests shared mechanisms of disease initiation. The disease-linked clones were reported to be significantly enriched in matched synovial fluid samples from ankylosing spondylitis patients. The disease-linked clones showed a CD8+ phenotype and occurred at relatively low frequencies in peripheral blood.

From the cysteine up to the phenylalanine, the CDR3 has a length of 16 residues. Of the read, only the CDR3 DNA is kept; its 48 bases are in frame from base 1. CDR1 MNHNS and CDR2 SASEGT are derived from the germline V gene. V and J are truncated by 3 bases and 4 bases respectively, leaving an intervening sequence of 17 bases. In the case of this clonotype: No cognate antigen has been identified for it. Per-base quality was not reported, and no clone a single base away is much larger than it.

Sequenced on an Illumina HiSeq 2500. TCR beta libraries were prepared by quantitative 5'-RACE with molecular barcodes. The authors' pipeline ran thus. A new computational method based on a probabilistic model of VDJ rearrangement was used to identify disease-linked TCR variants. Starting from the raw public reads, TCRdb applied fastp trimming at Q25, assembled clones with MiXCR and retained in-frame beta chains. Every CDR3 protein is listed once, alongside the most common genes and DNA of its rows. It is TCRdb's table, rather than the study itself, that gives the V and J calls and clone size. This sample has roughly 700,000 distinct CDR3 sequences in its table, and around 19% of those were observed once. The ten largest account for 15% to 20% of the sample.

The sequencing sample was made of blood, either unsorted or a sorted T cell fraction (not recorded which). The chain joins TRBV6-1 to TRBJ2-3; the D assignment is uncertain and may be TRBD1 or TRBD2, with 5 bases supporting each. This sequence was found in a male donor with ankylosing spondylitis. DNA sequence: TGTGCCAGCAGTGACGTGAGGGGCGGCGGCGCAGATACGCAGTATTTT. Protein translation: CASSDVRGGGADTQYF.